This TCR beta chain emerged from a study of Graves' ophthalmopathy and Graves' hyperthyroidism. Study-level background: Before any treatment, peripheral blood was taken at the initial diagnosis.

This clonotype turned up a few times. Its antigen is undetermined. TCR beta CDR3 amplification used RNA transcripts. RT-PCR with HTBI primers came first, then second-round multiplex PCR. TCRdb reprocessed the multiplex PCR reads via MiXCR and lists one record per CDR3 protein. The repertoire holds over 500,000 distinct CDR3 sequences, with around a fifth as singletons. Overall study results and limits: A 13-signature model separated ophthalmopathy from stable hyperthyroidism, approximately 87% sensitivity, approximately 80% specificity.

Orbital computed tomography and thyroid ultrasound, along with TRAb, serum thyroxine and clinical symptoms, underpinned diagnosis. The TCR was taken from a woman aged 18-35 years with stable Graves' hyperthyroidism. Some clones in this sample may be carry-over from other donors' samples. Sequencing was done on a sample of peripheral blood.

The CDR3: CASSYWVSTSTDTQYF. CDR3 sequence (DNA): TGTGCCAGCAGTTACTGGGTTTCCACTAGCACAGATACGCAGTATTTT. This chain joins TRBV6-5 and TRBJ2-3; the D is unclear. CDR3 length: 16 amino acids. Trimming cost V 1 base and J 0 bases, with 11 bases left between them. Germline CDR1 and CDR2: MNHEY and SVGAGI.